This TCR beta chain was sequenced during a study of blood T cell repertoires in COVID-19. Study summary: COVID-19 samples, acute and convalescent, were from the United States, Italy and Spain. T cells, B-cell-depleted T cells, or PBMCs provided the cDNA or gDNA that served as material.

The data were produced by immunoSEQ multiplex PCR, yet TCRdb's version contains in-frame clones alone and is incomplete. The sample lists approximately 230,000 clones; approximately 80% were seen once. Germline V gene data show CDR1 as MNHEY and CDR2 as SVGAGI. V was clipped by 6 bases and J by 1 base, with 16 bases between them. The CDR3 covers 15 residues. The source is a woman aged 80 or over with active or convalescent COVID-19. The rearrangement joins TRBV6-5 to TRBJ2-7; D possibly corresponds to TRBD2 (6 bases). Sequenced sample: peripheral blood. The CDR3: CASRGGHQGSYEQYF. CDR3 nucleotide sequence: TGTGCCAGCAGGGGAGGACATCAAGGATCCTACGAGCAGTACTTC.